This entry concerns a single TCR beta chain. This specimen comes from a study of blood T cell repertoires in COVID-19. Study background: Researchers got acute and convalescent COVID-19 samples from the United States, Italy and Spain. T cells, B-cell-depleted T cells, or PBMCs supplied cDNA or gDNA.

As handled by the study authors: Using reference gene primer amplification, nucleated cell counts were estimated. The table came from immunoSEQ multiplex PCR; TCRdb's copy has only in-frame clones and leaves some out. That table furnishes V, J and clone size, whereas the DNA furnished D and trimming. This table has about 120,000 clones, about four fifths appearing once. The CDR3 has 17 amino acids. V was clipped by 5 bases and J by 2 bases; unmatched bases: 10. Germline CDR1 reads MNHNY; CDR2 reads SVGAGI (reference sequence). The chain is built from TRBV6-6 and TRBJ2-2; the match to TRBD1 covers 8 bases. Sequenced sample: peripheral blood. The clonotype comes from a human donor in a cohort sampled during active COVID-19. As DNA, the CDR3 is TGTGCCAGCAGTCGCACCCCTGGACAGGGAAACACCGGGGAGCTGTTTTTT. It translates to CASSRTPGQGNTGELFF.